What follows describes a single T cell receptor (beta chain). What it binds is unknown. These data are taken from a study of T cell responses to AZD1222 COVID-19 vaccine. Study-wide results and caveats: Two doses of AZD1222 preceded a rise in Spike-specific TCR breadth and depth. Nearly half of unique spike-specific TCRs reportedly avoided B.1.351 and B.1.1.7 mutated regions. White British ancestry dominated among donors, who included more females, and clonal diversity was possibly underestimated.

TCRdb's copy holds only in-frame clones and misses some; the assay was immunoSEQ multiplex PCR. The table shows around 140,000 clones, with roughly nine tenths occurring only once. J lost 7 bases, V lost 3 bases, and 3 bases had no gene match. This CDR3 has 13 residues. Germline CDR1 and CDR2: SGDLS and YYNGEE. Specimen: peripheral blood, collected on day 0 of AZD1222 vaccination. The receptor's source is an adult in good health. This chain links TRBV9 with TRBJ2-3; 9 bases align to TRBD2. Here the CDR3 reads CASSAGLAYTQYF. The CDR3 region has the DNA TGTGCCAGCAGCGCGGGACTAGCTTATACGCAGTATTTT.